One sample yielded the 11 T cell receptor beta chains listed below, sequenced in a study of patients and donors after allogeneic stem cell transplantation. TCRdb redid the calling of the RT-PCR reads with MiXCR, one entry per CDR3 protein. The data show some 960,000 distinct CDR3 sequences, more than 15% seen once. The sample comprised blood, either unsorted or a sorted T cell fraction (not recorded which). Every receptor here comes from a human donor who was either an allogeneic HSCT recipient or a stem cell or donor lymphocyte infusion donor (not recorded which). It is not recorded whose cells these are; they may come from a transplant donor.

This CDR3 is CSARVPTGFSGANVLTF. For the CDR3, the DNA is TGCAGTGCTAGAGTCCCAACAGGTTTCTCTGGGGCCAACGTCCTGACTTTC. V usage is TRBV20-1 and J usage is TRBJ2-6; a possible D gene is TRBD1 (5 bases). This CDR3 is 17 amino acids long. Germline V gene lookup returns CDR1 DFQATT and CDR2 SNEGSKA (reference sequence). V was clipped by 1 base and J by 0 bases, with 13 bases between them.

The rearrangement joins TRBV9 to TRBJ1-1; a possible D gene is TRBD1 (5 bases). Germline lookup yields CDR1 SGDLS and CDR2 YYNGEE. V lost 0 bases and J 9 bases, leaving 18 bases between the germline ends. The CDR3 consists of 15 residues. The CDR3 DNA reads as TGTGCCAGCAGCGTAGAACCCCGACAGCCACCCCAAGCTTTCTTT. It codes for CASSVEPRQPPQAFF.

The chain links TRBV4-3 to TRBJ2-7; the D gene is possibly TRBD2 (5 bases). Trimming pared 0 bases from V and 5 bases from J, leaving 17 bases between. Germline CDR1 is LGHNA and CDR2 is YSLEER. The CDR3 covers 16 residues. The chain's CDR3 is CASSQDRERPSNEQYF. The CDR3 DNA is TGCGCCAGCAGCCAAGATCGGGAAAGGCCTTCTAACGAGCAGTACTTC.

V usage is TRBV7-8 and J usage is TRBJ1-1; 8 nucleotides agree with TRBD1. After removal of 6 bases from V and 6 bases from J, the junction contained 15 bases not matched to a gene. Germline V gene lookup returns CDR1 SGHVS and CDR2 FQNEAQ. The CDR3 consists of 16 residues. The CDR3 loop is CASSYQGARFGPEAFF. The DNA of the CDR3 is TGTGCCAGCAGTTACCAGGGGGCGCGATTTGGCCCTGAAGCTTTCTTT.

This clonotype was detected a few times. The chain couples TRBV20-1 to TRBJ1-2, with a possible D match to TRBD1 (5 bases). From germline, CDR1 is DFQATT and CDR2 SNEGSKA (reference sequence). V lost 0 bases and J lost 4, with 18 bases in between. The CDR3 runs 16 residues. In DNA form, the CDR3 reads TGCAGTGCTAGAGATGGCGGGCAGGGCGGTTCCTATGGCTACACCTTC. It specifies CSARDGGQGGSYGYTF.

This sequence joins TRBV20-1 and TRBJ1-2; D is possibly TRBD1 (6 bases). The CDR3 sequence is 12 residues long. Germline CDR1 and CDR2: DFQATT and SNEGSKA (reference sequence). V shed 6 bases and J shed 3 bases, with 11 bases lying between them. CDR3 residues: CSANRADYGYTF. The DNA of the CDR3 is TGCAGTGCAAACAGGGCTGACTATGGCTACACCTTC.

The rearrangement uses TRBV15 and TRBJ1-5, with 7 bases aligning to TRBD1. The CDR3 is 14 residues long. The V gene end was trimmed by 8 bases and the J gene end by 0 bases; junction bases not matched to a gene: 4. Germline V gene data show CDR1 as LNHNV and CDR2 as YYDKDF (reference sequence). CDR3 region: CATQGGISNQPQHF. The DNA of the CDR3 is TGTGCCACCCAGGGGGGGATTAGCAATCAGCCCCAGCATTTT.

The sample holds many counts of this clonotype. The V call is TRBV15, the J call TRBJ2-2, with D possibly matching TRBD2 (6 bases). The CDR3 runs to 16 residues. Germline V gene lookup returns CDR1 LNHNV and CDR2 YYDKDF (reference sequence). Trimming pared 7 bases from V and 6 bases from J, leaving 21 bases between. CDR3 coding DNA: TGTGCCACCAACCTAGGGCGGGGAAAGATGGCCGGGGAGCTGTTTTTT. Translating it yields CATNLGRGKMAGELFF. The full variable domain, completed using reference TRBV15 and TRBJ2-2, is DAMVIQNPRYQVTQFGKPVTLSCSQTLNHNVMYWYQQKSSQAPKLLFHYYDKDFNNEADTPDNFQSRRPNTSFCFLDIRSPGLGDTAMYLCATNLGRGKMAGELFFGEGSRLTVL.

This clonotype showed up just a few times. This chain joins TRBV9 and TRBJ1-1; tentatively, D is TRBD1 (6 bases). Germline V lookup: CDR1 SGDLS, CDR2 YYNGEE. The V end lost 3 bases, the J end lost 3 bases, and 12 bases lay between the germline ends. This CDR3 region has 14 residues. The CDR3 DNA reads as TGTGCCAGCAGCGACTCAGGGGAGGACACTGAAGCTTTCTTT. This gives the protein CASSDSGEDTEAFF. Drawing the rest from reference TRBV9 and TRBJ1-1, the complete variable domain is DSGVTQTPKHLITATGQRVTLRCSPRSGDLSVYWYQQSLDQGLQFLIQYYNGEERAKGNILERFSAQQFPDLHSELNLSSLELGDSALYFCASSDSGEDTEAFFGQGTRLTVV.

Only a few counts were recorded for this clonotype. The chain recombines TRBV20-1 with TRBJ2-1; 7 bases line up with TRBD2. J gave up 10 bases and V 1 base, and 10 bases lay outside the gene matches. CDR3 length: 14 residues. The germline V gene encodes CDR1 DFQATT and CDR2 SNEGSKA (reference sequence). As DNA, the CDR3 is TGCAGTGCTAGAGTTTTTCGGGGGGTTCGAGAGCAGTTCTTC. Translating it yields CSARVFRGVREQFF.

This clonotype has more than one count but fewer than ten. This sequence joins TRBV7-2 and TRBJ1-5; no reliable D call. The CDR3 spans 13 residues. Germline V CDR1 and CDR2: SGHTA, FQGNSA. V lost 1 base, J lost 6 bases, and 7 bases lay in between. CDR3 in DNA: TGTGCCAGCAGCTTAGTCCGGGTTCAGCCCCAGCATTTT. It codes for CASSLVRVQPQHF.